The entry below gives a single TCR beta chain sequence along with its context. Antigen specificity is unknown. Germline trimming cut 5 bases from V and 2 bases from J; bases unmatched to any gene: 4. Germline V gene lookup returns CDR1 LNHNV and CDR2 YYDKDF (reference sequence). This CDR3 is 15 amino acids long. CD4+ cells of the naive, central memory, regulatory and stem cell-like memory types were sorted via CD45RO/CCR7/CD25/CD127/CD95/CD27. Since all of the isolated RNA was reverse transcribed, expressed TCRB transcripts were what got sequenced. Some clones are missing from TCRdb's copy, which holds only in-frame ones; the method was immunoSEQ multiplex PCR. The sample yields around 240,000 clones, around 68% seen once. This entry comes from a study of beta chain features in type 1 diabetes. The overall study: Sorted cell examination encompassed approximately 98,000,000 cells across all samples.

The study, taken as a whole, reports: Still unanswered here is whether HLA type influences TCRB rearrangement. Equally in patients and controls, shorter templates might have been favored by PCR.

Input material: naive CD4+ T cells from blood. The chain carries TRBV15 and TRBJ2-5; 11 bases are a match to TRBD2. The source of this sequence is a man in his thirties or forties in good health. CDR3 sequence: CATSGTSGGQETQYF. The CDR3 region has the DNA TGTGCCACCAGCGGAACTAGCGGGGGACAAGAGACCCAGTACTTC.